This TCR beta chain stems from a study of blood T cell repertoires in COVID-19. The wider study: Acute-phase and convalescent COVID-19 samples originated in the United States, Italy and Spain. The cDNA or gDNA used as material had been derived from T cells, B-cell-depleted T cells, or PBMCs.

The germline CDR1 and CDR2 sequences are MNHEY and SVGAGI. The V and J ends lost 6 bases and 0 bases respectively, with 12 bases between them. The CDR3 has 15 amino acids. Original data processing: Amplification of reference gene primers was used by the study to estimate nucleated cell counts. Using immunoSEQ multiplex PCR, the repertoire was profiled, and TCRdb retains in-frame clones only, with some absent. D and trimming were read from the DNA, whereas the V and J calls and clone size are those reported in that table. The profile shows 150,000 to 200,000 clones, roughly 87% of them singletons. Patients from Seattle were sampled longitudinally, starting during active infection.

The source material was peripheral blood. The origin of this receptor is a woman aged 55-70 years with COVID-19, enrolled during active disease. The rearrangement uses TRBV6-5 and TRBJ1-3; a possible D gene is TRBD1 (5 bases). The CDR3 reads CASSHRHPSGNTIYF. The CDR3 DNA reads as TGTGCCAGCAGCCACAGGCACCCCTCTGGAAACACCATATATTTT.